This TCR beta chain derives from a study of CD8 T cells in Susac syndrome. The CDR3 is made up of 14 amino acids. V was shortened by 5 bases and J by 5 bases, with 16 bases between the two germline ends. Germline assignment: CDR1 DFQATT and CDR2 SNEGSKA (reference sequence). The patients with Susac syndrome were individuals who fulfilled the recently defined diagnostic criteria for disease that was either definite or probable. Reverse transcription used roughly 0.5 to 1 ug RNA and random hexamers. The CDR3 of TCR beta was amplified by immunoSEQ multiplex PCR across 54 Vbeta and 13 Jbeta. TCRdb itself ran the immunoSEQ multiplex PCR reads through MiXCR, one entry per CDR3 protein. The sample lists about 180,000 distinct CDR3 sequences, around 94% occurring once.

Sequencing was carried out using CD4+ T cells from PBMCs. The V and J genes are TRBV20-1 and TRBJ2-1, with D possibly TRBD1 on 7 matching bases. The receptor's source is a human donor with Susac syndrome. CDR3 sequence (DNA): TGCAGTGCTGACAGGGCGGGGATGGACAATGAGCAGTTCTTC. This encodes CSADRAGMDNEQFF.